The clone carrying this T cell receptor (beta chain) was recorded at least ten times. Its antigen is still unknown. From the RT-PCR reads, TCRdb called clonotypes with MiXCR, one entry per CDR3 protein. The sample records 450,000 to 600,000 distinct CDR3 sequences, 15% to 20% being singletons. These data come from a study of response to subunit inactivated influenza vaccine. Findings and limits, study-wide: T cells newly recruited by each seasonal influenza vaccination are few, the authors suggested.

Germline V CDR1 and CDR2: DFQATT, SNEGSKA (reference sequence). CDR3 length: 14 residues. V gave up 5 bases and J gave up 4 bases; unmatched junction bases: 4. The TCR was taken from a man between 50 and 75 years old who received an inactivated influenza vaccine. This sequence joins TRBV20-1 and TRBJ2-7; TRBD2 aligns across 14 bases. This material consisted of CD4+ T cells sorted from PBMCs, taken roughly 24 months after vaccination. The CDR3 coding sequence is TGCAGTGCTCATCGACTAGCGGGAGGGTACGAGCAGTACTTC. It yields the protein CSAHRLAGGYEQYF.